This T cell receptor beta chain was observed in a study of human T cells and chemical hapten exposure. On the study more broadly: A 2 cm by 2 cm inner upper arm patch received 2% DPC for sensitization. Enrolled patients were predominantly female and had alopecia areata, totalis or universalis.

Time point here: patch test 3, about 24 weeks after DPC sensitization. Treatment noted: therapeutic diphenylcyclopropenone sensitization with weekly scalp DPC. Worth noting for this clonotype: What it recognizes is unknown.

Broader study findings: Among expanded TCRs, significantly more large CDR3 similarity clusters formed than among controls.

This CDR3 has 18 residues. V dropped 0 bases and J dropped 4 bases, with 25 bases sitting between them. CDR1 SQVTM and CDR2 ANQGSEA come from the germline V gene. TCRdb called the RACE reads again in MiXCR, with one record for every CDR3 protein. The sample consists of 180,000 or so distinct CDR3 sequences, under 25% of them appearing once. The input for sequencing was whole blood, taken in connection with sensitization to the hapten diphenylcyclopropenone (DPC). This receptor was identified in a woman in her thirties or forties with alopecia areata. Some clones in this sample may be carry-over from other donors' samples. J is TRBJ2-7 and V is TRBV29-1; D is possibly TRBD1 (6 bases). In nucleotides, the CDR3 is TGCAGCGTTGAAGATCTTTCCATTACAGGGTTTGGAGTTTACGAGCAGTACTTC. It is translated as CSVEDLSITGFGVYEQYF.